This T cell receptor beta chain was captured in a study of identical twins. Through template switching, a universal primer site was introduced, and the cDNA contained unique molecular identifiers. From the 5' RACE reads, TCRdb called clonotypes with MiXCR, one entry per CDR3 protein. The data contain hundreds of thousands of distinct CDR3 sequences, 8.5% to 9.5% of them singletons. CDR3 size: 15 residues. Germline V gene lookup returns CDR1 MDHEN and CDR2 SYDVKM. V lost 3 bases and J 0 bases, leaving 12 bases between the germline ends. This sample also appeared in a second study, on yellow fever vaccine responses in identical twins.

The sample taken for sequencing was PBMCs. The chain recombines TRBV28 with TRBJ2-7; no reliable D call. The receptor was isolated from a woman between 18 and 30 years old in good health. The CDR3 bases are TGTGCCAGCAGTTTCTCCACACAGACCTCCTACGAGCAGTACTTC. Its translation: CASSFSTQTSYEQYF.